The 16 T cell receptor beta chains below come from one sample, sequenced in a study of PD-1 blockade in mismatch repair-deficient tumors. These receptors have no identified antigens. Time point of the sample: 10-day in vitro stimulation with candidate mutation-associated neoantigen peptide 1. Assay: immunoSEQ multiplex PCR; the TCRdb copy retains only in-frame clones and omits some. The sample consists of more than 8,000 clones, roughly 87% of them appearing once. Sequencing was performed on cells cultured in vitro, taken from a patient treated with pembrolizumab. The receptors stem from an adult with mismatch repair-deficient cancer.

The genes are TRBV7-6 and TRBJ1-1, with D tentatively TRBD1 (5 bases). The V gene lost 1 base and the J gene lost 4 bases, with 7 bases spanning the gap. The CDR3 is made up of 13 amino acids. Germline V gene lookup returns CDR1 SGHVS and CDR2 FNYEAQ. The CDR3 region is CASSLGGITEAFF. The CDR3 bases are TGTGCCAGCAGCTTAGGGGGGATCACTGAAGCTTTCTTT.

V and J are TRBV6-5 and TRBJ1-2, with 9 bases identical to TRBD1. Germline-derived CDR1 and CDR2 are MNHEY and SVGAGI. This CDR3 has 15 amino acids. The J segment lost 0 bases and the V segment lost 6 bases, leaving 5 bases of the junction unmatched. CDR3 bases: TGTGCCAGCAGCCCAGGACAGGGGACTAACTATGGCTACACCTTC. Translating it yields CASSPGQGTNYGYTF.

In its sample, this clone was seen once. J is TRBJ2-2 and V is TRBV30; D uncertain. CDR1 and CDR2 from the germline V gene are GTSNPN and SVGIG (reference sequence). This CDR3 region has 14 residues. Deletions cut 5 bases from V and 2 bases from J, with 12 bases between. Written as DNA, the CDR3 is TGTGCCTGGGCTGGAAGAGATAACACCGGGGAGCTGTTTTTT. Translation gives CAWAGRDNTGELFF. The entire variable domain, with the rest obtained from reference TRBV30 and TRBJ2-2, is as follows: SQTIHQWPATLVQPVGSPLSLECTVEGTSNPNLYWYRQAAGRGLQLLFYSVGIGQISSEVPQNLSASRPQDRQFILSSKKLLLSDSGFYLCAWAGRDNTGELFFGEGSRLTVL.

This clone was found once. The V gene is TRBV7-9, the J gene TRBJ2-5; weak D call: TRBD2 (5 bases). V lost 5 bases, J lost 5 bases, and 9 bases lay in between. The germline V gene has CDR1 SEHNR and CDR2 FQNEAQ (reference sequence). This CDR3 comprises 12 residues. CDR3 in DNA: TGTGCCAGCAGCGACTACTTCGAGACCCAGTACTTC. Translation: CASSDYFETQYF.

The genes are TRBV27 and TRBJ2-7; D might be TRBD1 or TRBD2, each matching 6 bases. Germline CDR1 MNHEY, CDR2 SMNVEV (reference sequence). The CDR3 sequence is 15 residues long. V dropped 0 bases and J dropped 6 bases, with 15 bases sitting between them. CDR3 loop: CASSLSTRGASEQYF. Written as DNA, the CDR3 is TGTGCCAGCAGTTTATCGACGAGGGGGGCGAGCGAGCAGTACTTC.

This chain joins TRBV30 and TRBJ1-6, with D perhaps TRBD1 (6 bases). CDR3 length equals 14 residues. Germline CDR1 is GTSNPN and CDR2 is SVGIG (reference sequence). V was shortened by 8 bases and J by 0 bases, with 11 bases between the two germline ends. The CDR3 bases are TGTGCCGGCCGGGACAACTCCTATAATTCACCCCTCCACTTT. Translation gives CAGRDNSYNSPLHF.

This clone showed up just once. The genes are TRBV28 and TRBJ2-7; TRBD1 might be the D (6 bases). V dropped 11 bases and J dropped 0 bases, with 11 bases sitting between them. Germline V gene sequence: CDR1 MDHEN, CDR2 SYDVKM. The CDR3 loop spans 12 amino acids. The CDR3 loop is CAVGQLSYEQYF. The CDR3 DNA reads TGTGCCGTTGGACAGCTCTCCTACGAGCAGTACTTC. Supplemented by reference TRBV28 and TRBJ2-7, the full variable domain reads DVKVTQSSRYLVKRTGEKVFLECVQDMDHENMFWYRQDPGLGLRLIYFSYDVKMKEKGDIPEGYSVSREKKERFSLILESASTNQTSMYLCAVGQLSYEQYFGPGTRLTVT.

J is TRBJ2-1 and V is TRBV28; D may match TRBD1 or TRBD2 (5 bases each). There are 13 residues in the CDR3. The V gene lost 7 bases and the J gene lost 7 bases, with 14 bases spanning the gap. Germline V gene data show CDR1 as MDHEN and CDR2 as SYDVKM. This chain's CDR3 is CASNEGFNNEQFF. CDR3 nucleotides: TGTGCCAGCAATGAGGGGTTTAATAATGAGCAGTTCTTC.

DNA of the CDR3: TGTGCCAGCAGCAAAAAGAGGACTAGCGGAGGCACAGATACGCAGTATTTT. Translated, it gives CASSKKRTSGGTDTQYF. The rearrangement links TRBV21-1 to TRBJ2-3; TRBD2 is the table's D call and was not checked against the DNA. TRBV21-1 is a listed pseudogene. This CDR3 comprises 17 residues.

V is TRBV12-1 and J is TRBJ1-5. TRBV12-1 is a recognized pseudogene. The CDR3 sequence is 14 residues long. The DNA of the CDR3 is TGTGCCAGCAGCCTTCGGAAGAGCAATCAGCCCCAGCATTTT. It encodes CASSLRKSNQPQHF.

The rearrangement uses TRBV27 and TRBJ2-2; the D is unclear. This CDR3 region has 13 residues. Germline lookup yields CDR1 MNHEY and CDR2 SMNVEV (reference sequence). V lost 0 bases, J lost 7 bases, and 6 bases lay in between. DNA of the CDR3: TGTGCCAGCAGTTTATCGTTCATCGGGGAGCTGTTTTTT. Amino acids: CASSLSFIGELFF.

This clone was detected once. This chain joins TRBV15 and TRBJ2-2; D is perhaps TRBD2 (5 bases). Germline assignment: CDR1 LNHNV and CDR2 YYDKDF (reference sequence). The V gene lost 3 bases and the J gene lost 5 bases, with 10 bases spanning the gap. The CDR3 contains 14 residues. The CDR3 loop is CATSSQTGTGELFF. The CDR3 DNA follows: TGTGCCACCAGCAGTCAAACGGGGACCGGGGAGCTGTTTTTT.

V and J are TRBV11-2 and TRBJ1-6, with D possibly matching TRBD1 (6 bases). This CDR3 contains 15 residues. Germline CDR1 is SGHAT and CDR2 is FQNNGV. Trimming shortened V by 5 bases and J by 10 bases, and 18 bases separated the two germline ends. The CDR3 reads CASSTSDGGGSPLHF. The CDR3, as DNA: TGTGCCAGCAGCACCTCTGATGGGGGCGGGTCACCCCTCCACTTT.

The chain uses TRBV28 and TRBJ1-5, with 7 bases fitting TRBD1. Germline values: CDR1 MDHEN, CDR2 SYDVKM. J gave up 3 bases and V 8 bases, and 4 bases lay outside the gene matches. The CDR3 has 13 residues. The CDR3 loop reads CASGGTVNQPQHF. The CDR3 DNA reads TGTGCCAGCGGCGGGACAGTCAATCAGCCCCAGCATTTT. The complete variable domain, with remaining parts taken from reference TRBV28 and TRBJ1-5, reads DVKVTQSSRYLVKRTGEKVFLECVQDMDHENMFWYRQDPGLGLRLIYFSYDVKMKEKGDIPEGYSVSREKKERFSLILESASTNQTSMYLCASGGTVNQPQHFGDGTRLSIL.

The rearrangement links TRBV11-3 to TRBJ2-7, with TRBD2 identical over 10 bases. Trimming at V came to 5 bases and at J to 5 bases, leaving 9 bases not matched to a gene. Germline CDR1 reads SGHNT; CDR2 reads YENEEA. The CDR3 consists of 15 residues. The CDR3 nucleotides read TGTGCCAGCAGCCCTAAACTAGCGGGAATGAACGAGCAGTACTTC. As protein: CASSPKLAGMNEQYF.

As DNA, the CDR3 is TGTGCCAGCAGTCGGGGGCGGGGCTATGGCTACACCTTC. Translating it yields CASSRGRGYGYTF. The V and J genes are TRBV7-9 and TRBJ1-2; the D gene is possibly TRBD1 (6 bases). The V gene lost 6 bases and the J gene lost 4 bases, with 12 bases spanning the gap. Germline V gene data show CDR1 as SEHNR and CDR2 as FQNEAQ (reference sequence). This CDR3 region has 13 residues.